Below, one TCR beta chain is given with its context. The antigen remains unidentified. Germline V gene data show CDR1 as KGHDR and CDR2 as SFDVKD. Trimming cost V 11 bases and J 14 bases, with 12 bases left between them. This CDR3 is built from 9 residues. Genomic DNA was employed as the template in profiling TCR beta VDJ and CDR3. One entry per CDR3 protein, called by TCRdb with MiXCR from the reads. The sample shows about 270,000 distinct CDR3 sequences, 45% to 70% of them seen only once. The data originate from a study of CD8+CD57+ T cells in acquired aplastic anemia. Turning to the study itself: Mean DNA quantity obtained from sorted CD4+ and CD8+ cells was about 3.2 ug. Notes on the study in general: In CD8+ cells, Simpson's diversity showed no significant difference between patients and controls. Patients and controls were found to share about 31 CD8+ CDR3 sequences.

The chain links TRBV24-1 to TRBJ2-4; unclear D gene. Sequencing was carried out using sorted CD4+, CD8+, or CD8+CD57+ T cells (not recorded which) from PBMCs. The receptor was derived from a human donor with severe aplastic anemia or a healthy control (not recorded which). The CDR3 bases are TGTGCCAGCGGAATGGGGAAGTACTTC. It translates to CASGMGKYF.